This T cell receptor (beta chain) originates from a study of shared clonotypes between healthy human individuals. Libraries were prepared by immunoSEQ multiplex PCR; TCRdb keeps only in-frame clonotypes and omits some of them. The sample records about 2 million clones, roughly 96% being singletons. In regard to this clone: Its antigen remains unidentified.

The ends were cut back, 0 bases at V and 5 bases at J, with 11 bases in the middle. This CDR3 is 15 amino acids long. Looked up from germline, CDR1 is KGHSH and CDR2 is LQKENI. Study-wide findings and caveats: Rarefaction analysis demonstrated incomplete sorted-subset sequencing notwithstanding large depth. Generation probabilities of non-shared clonotypes were lower (relative to those shared by all four donors). Naive subsets usually exceeded memory subsets in estimated richness.

The sample comprised naive CD4+ T cells sorted from blood. The subset was: CD45RA+ positively selected. The chain recombines TRBV18 with TRBJ2-1; D assignment may be TRBD1 or TRBD2 (5 bases each). The origin of this receptor is a man aged 18 to 35 in good health. DNA for the CDR3: TGTGCCAGCTCACCACCGGGACGTCAGGACAATGAGCAGTTCTTC. Its translation is CASSPPGRQDNEQFF.